The rows below give T cell receptor beta chains drawn from one sample of a study of T cell repertoires in cytomegalovirus infection. TCRdb recomputed calls from the reads with MiXCR, one row per CDR3 protein. This table holds more than 140,000 distinct CDR3 sequences, approximately 5.9% found once. What was sequenced was PBMCs. Receptors were obtained from a human donor in good health (CMV status not recorded). Some clones in this sample may be carry-over from other donors' samples. Both conserved end residues are part of each CDR3. Fields, in order: V gene, CDR3 protein.

TRBV4-1,CASSQQYQETQYF
TRBV14,CASSQPGRRYEQYF
TRBV7-9,CAGERQGSINSPLHF
TRBV19,CASKGRAYEQYF
TRBV19,CASSHQWSQETQYF
TRBV7-8,CASSLSWEDNSGPNTEAFF
TRBV4-2,CASSQGTSGDNTGELFF
TRBV7-8,CASSLAAAGLSEAFF
TRBV29-1,CSVLWAVGGRDTEAFF
TRBV7-9,CASSAGGTGKAYEQYF
TRBV6-1,CASAPGQSSTGGYEQYF
TRBV25-1,CASSAGNSLLHF
TRBV7-8,CASAVPGGNYEQYF
TRBV11-2,CASSLPGQGARTNYGYTF
TRBV7-2,CASSPGPISYEQYF